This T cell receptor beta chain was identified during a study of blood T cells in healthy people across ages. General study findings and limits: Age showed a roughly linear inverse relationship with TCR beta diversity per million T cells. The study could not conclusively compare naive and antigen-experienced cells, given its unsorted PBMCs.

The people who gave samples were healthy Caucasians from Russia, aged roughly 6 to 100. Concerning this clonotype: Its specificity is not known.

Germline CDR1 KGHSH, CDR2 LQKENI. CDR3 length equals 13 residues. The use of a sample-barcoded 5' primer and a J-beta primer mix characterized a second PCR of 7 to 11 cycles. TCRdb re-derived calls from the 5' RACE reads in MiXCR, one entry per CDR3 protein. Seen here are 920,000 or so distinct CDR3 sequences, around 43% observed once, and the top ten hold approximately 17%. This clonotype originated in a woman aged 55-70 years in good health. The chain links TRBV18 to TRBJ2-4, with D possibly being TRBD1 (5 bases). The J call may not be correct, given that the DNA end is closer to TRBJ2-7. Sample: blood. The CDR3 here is CASSPVTDYEQYF. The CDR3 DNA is TGTGCCAGCTCACCGGTGACAGACTACGAGCAGTACTTC.